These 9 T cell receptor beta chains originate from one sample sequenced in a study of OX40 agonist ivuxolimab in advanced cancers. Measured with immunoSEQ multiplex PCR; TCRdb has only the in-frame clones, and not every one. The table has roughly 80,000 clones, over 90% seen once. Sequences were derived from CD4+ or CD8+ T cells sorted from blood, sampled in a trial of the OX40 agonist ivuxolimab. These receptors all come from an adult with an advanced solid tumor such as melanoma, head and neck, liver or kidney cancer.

The chain's CDR3 is CASSLESGVSKNIQYF. CDR3 in DNA: TGTGCCAGCAGCTTGGAATCCGGGGTATCCAAAAACATTCAGTACTTC. The genes are TRBV5-6 and TRBJ2-4; D is possibly TRBD2 (5 bases). Trimming took off 0 bases at V and 2 bases at J, with 12 bases between the two ends. Germline assignment: CDR1 SGHDT and CDR2 YYEEEE. There are 16 residues in the CDR3.

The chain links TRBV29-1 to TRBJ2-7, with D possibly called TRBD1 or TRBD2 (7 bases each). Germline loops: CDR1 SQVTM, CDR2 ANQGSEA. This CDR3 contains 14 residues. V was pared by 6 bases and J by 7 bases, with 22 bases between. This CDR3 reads CSVLPRSRGGEQYF. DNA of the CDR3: TGCAGCGTACTACCTAGGTCCAGGGGGGGAGAGCAGTACTTC.

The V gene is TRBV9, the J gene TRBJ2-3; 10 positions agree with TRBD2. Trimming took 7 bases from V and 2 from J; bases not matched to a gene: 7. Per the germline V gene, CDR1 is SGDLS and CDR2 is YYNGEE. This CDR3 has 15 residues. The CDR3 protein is CASGISGGPTDTQYF. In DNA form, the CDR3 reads TGTGCCAGCGGGATTAGCGGGGGGCCCACAGATACGCAGTATTTT.

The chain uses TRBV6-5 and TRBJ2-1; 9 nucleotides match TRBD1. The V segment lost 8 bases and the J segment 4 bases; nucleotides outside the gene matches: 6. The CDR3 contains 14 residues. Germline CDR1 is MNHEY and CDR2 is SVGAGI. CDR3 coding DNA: TGTGCCAGCTCCCTGGGACAGGGATACAATGAGCAGTTCTTC. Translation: CASSLGQGYNEQFF.

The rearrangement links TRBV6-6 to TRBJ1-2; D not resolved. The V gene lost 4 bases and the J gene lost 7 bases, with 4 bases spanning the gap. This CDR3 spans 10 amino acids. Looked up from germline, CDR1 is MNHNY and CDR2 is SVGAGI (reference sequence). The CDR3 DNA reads TGTGCCAGCAGTTTCGGTGGCTACACCTTC. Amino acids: CASSFGGYTF.

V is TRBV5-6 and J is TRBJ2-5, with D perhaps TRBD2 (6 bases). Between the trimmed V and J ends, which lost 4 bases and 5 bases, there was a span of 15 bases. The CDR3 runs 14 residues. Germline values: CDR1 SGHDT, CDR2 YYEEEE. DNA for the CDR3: TGTGCCAGCAGCCAAGGCTCAGGGAGGGAGACCCAGTACTTC. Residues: CASSQGSGRETQYF.

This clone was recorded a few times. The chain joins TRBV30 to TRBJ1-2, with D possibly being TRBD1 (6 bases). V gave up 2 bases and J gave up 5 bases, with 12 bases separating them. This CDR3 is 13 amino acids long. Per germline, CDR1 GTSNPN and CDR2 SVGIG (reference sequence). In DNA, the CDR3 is TGTGCCTGGAGTCGGCAGGGGTGGTATGGCTACACCTTC. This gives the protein CAWSRQGWYGYTF. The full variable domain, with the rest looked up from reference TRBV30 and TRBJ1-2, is SQTIHQWPATLVQPVGSPLSLECTVEGTSNPNLYWYRQAAGRGLQLLFYSVGIGQISSEVPQNLSASRPQDRQFILSSKKLLLSDSGFYLCAWSRQGWYGYTFGSGTRLTVV.

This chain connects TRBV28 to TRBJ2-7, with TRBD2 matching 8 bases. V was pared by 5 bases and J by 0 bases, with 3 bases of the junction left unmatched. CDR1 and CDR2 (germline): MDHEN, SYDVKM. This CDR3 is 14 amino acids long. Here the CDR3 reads CASSPGLVSYEQYF. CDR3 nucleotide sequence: TGTGCCAGCAGTCCGGGACTAGTCTCCTACGAGCAGTACTTC.

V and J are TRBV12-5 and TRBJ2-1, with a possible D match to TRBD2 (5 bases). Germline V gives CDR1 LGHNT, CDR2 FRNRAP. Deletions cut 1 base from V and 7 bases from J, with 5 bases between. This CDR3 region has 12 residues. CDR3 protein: CASGLAGNEQFF. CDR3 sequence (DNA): TGTGCTAGTGGTTTGGCGGGGAATGAGCAGTTCTTC.